The subject of this entry is one TCR beta chain. These data come from a study of blood T cell repertoires in COVID-19. Study in general: COVID-19 samples collected from the United States, Italy and Spain covered acute and convalescent phases.

Germline CDR1 is SNHLY and CDR2 is FYNNEI. Trimming stripped 4 bases from V and 0 bases from J, with 10 bases between. The CDR3 sequence is 16 residues long. Per the original methods: Amplification from reference gene primers served as the basis for estimated nucleated cell counts. Data came from immunoSEQ multiplex PCR; TCRdb stores just in-frame clones and leaves some out. The V and J calls and clone size come from that table; D and trimming were worked out from the DNA. The sample includes roughly 500,000 clones, approximately 90% seen only once; the top ten take 6.5% to 9.5%. Individuals aged roughly 18 to 95 years were recruited from about two dozen US areas.

This rearrangement joins TRBV2 to TRBJ1-6; the D is unclear. This TCR was sampled from a woman in her sixties who had recovered from COVID-19. Sequencing was performed on PBMCs or T cells enriched from blood (not recorded which). The CDR3 DNA sequence: TGTGCCAGCAGTGGTACGGGGAGCTCCTATAATTCACCCCTCCACTTT. Its translation is CASSGTGSSYNSPLHF.